The T cell receptor (beta chain) described here comes from a study of monozygotic twins with inflammatory bowel disease. Notes on the study in general: Telling apart the different T cell subtypes was not possible. Support for a single strong signal or clonotype associated with IBD was absent.

TCRdb reprocessed the 5' RACE reads and reports one entry per CDR3 protein, with no DNA. Its listing shows 400,000 or so distinct CDR3 sequences. Worth noting for this clonotype: The target antigen is unknown.

The CDR3 extends over 14 amino acids. CDR1 is SEHNR and CDR2 is FQNEAQ in the germline V gene (reference sequence). Sequencing used blood. This receptor was taken from a human donor with ulcerative colitis or Crohn's disease, or a healthy co-twin of an affected twin (not recorded which). The chain couples TRBV7-9 to TRBJ2-7; TCRdb's assignment of TRBD1 cannot be checked, as there is no DNA. CDR3: CASSSGTATYEQYF.